This record covers a single T cell receptor beta chain. This clonotype has ten or more counts. Its binding antigen is unknown. An end of the junction differs from the germline gene, which may be a read error. This entry belongs to a study of Graves' ophthalmopathy and Graves' hyperthyroidism (dated by TCRdb to the late 2010s). Regarding the study in general: Peripheral blood was collected before any treatment was given, at the time of initial diagnosis. TCR beta repertoire signatures were used to distinguish Graves' ophthalmopathy from Graves' hyperthyroidism and to predict progression to ophthalmopathy. In total, some 130 blood samples were TCR-sequenced: 40 to 45 ophthalmopathy, some 75 hyperthyroidism and some 17 hyperthyroidism-to-ophthalmopathy patients. To explore V-J signatures that separate ophthalmopathy from hyperthyroidism, a discovery set of about a hundred patients was enrolled, consisting of 40 to 45 with ophthalmopathy and approximately 60 with stable hyperthyroidism. An independent validation cohort was composed of 18 hyperthyroidism patients and approximately 15 patients who later progressed from hyperthyroidism to ophthalmopathy. T-cell repertoires of thyroid tissue and blood were compared in six or seven hyperthyroidism patients. Following sample collection, hyperthyroidism patients were given methimazole at a starting dose of 30 mg daily, and ophthalmopathy patients were given high-dose intravenous methylprednisolone. For training and testing, the roughly 93 patients in the discovery cohort were randomly divided in a 7:3 ratio.

TCR beta CDR3 regions were amplified from RNA transcripts for repertoire sequencing. A first-round RT-PCR used HTBI primers with the Qiagen OneStep RT-PCR kit, followed by a second-round multiplex PCR, size selection and purification. Libraries were sequenced paired-end with 100 bp reads on an Illumina HiSeq2000. Per the original workflow: SOAPnuke was used to process the reads, throwing out any read that had adapters, had uncalled bases, had a mean Phred below 15, or lacked an exact constant-primer or identifier match. COPE v1.2.5 was used to merge the high-quality paired reads. Each unique nucleotide sequence was treated as a clonotype, and MiTCR v1.1 was used to align the clonotypes to the IMGT TRB V, D and J references. The analysis was limited to V-J combinations with a frequency above 0.0001, which together covered 98% to 99.2% of repertoires. For each V-J combination, a TCR clonal expansion and chaos score was defined as the ratio of F50 clonal expansion to chaos observed in the TCRdist matrix. Features were reduced by Welch's t-statistics and random forest to some 13 V-J combinations, which fed a naive Bayes classifier. Thyroid-blood repertoire similarity was quantified with the Morisita-Horn index. TCRdb reran the public reads through fastp at Q25 and MiXCR, keeping productive beta chains. Rows matching on CDR3 protein sequence are summarized as one entry with the most common DNA and genes. These V and J calls rely on TCRdb rather than the paper's analysis. In all, the sample holds about half a million distinct CDR3 sequences, and 14% of those were seen once. Of the sample, approximately 9.8% is held by the ten largest clones.

The paper as a whole reports these results and caveats: In validation, the model predicted ophthalmopathy progression with about 70% sensitivity and 72.22% specificity; 12 predicted patients were CT-confirmed with GO in a median of approximately six months. Most of the expanded thyroid clonotypes with a frequency above 0.001 were also detected in blood, and it was suggested that the thyroid immune response may be reflected by blood repertoires. Sample size was not statistically predetermined, and group allocation was not concealed from the investigators. Ophthalmopathy was separated from stable hyperthyroidism by the 13-signature model with roughly 90% sensitivity and 81% to 84% specificity in cross-validation and with 80%/75% in the test set.

Ophthalmopathy patients were characterized by moderately to severely active disease, a Clinical Activity Score of at least 3, a NOSPECS grade of at least 4, and a disease duration under 3 months. Anyone with other autoimmune diseases, uncontrolled infections, pregnancy or lactation was excluded from the study. Clinical symptoms, serum thyroxine, TRAb, thyroid ultrasound and orbital computed tomography were used for diagnosis. PBMCs were isolated from 10 ml of fresh peripheral blood by Ficoll-Paque density gradient centrifugation. Total RNA was extracted with Trizol reagent and quality-checked on an Agilent 2100 Bioanalyzer. The specimen sequenced was blood. The sequence was obtained from a woman between 25 and 40 years old with Graves' ophthalmopathy. Donor details come from another sample of the same person, matched by shared clones.

The DNA sequence reads TGTGCCAGCAGTTTAAGGACAGGGAACACCGGGGAGCTGTTTTTT. This encodes CASSLRTGNTGELFF. The V gene is TRBV5-1 and the J gene is TRBJ2-2; 7 nucleotides in the junction match TRBD1. The CDR3 contains 15 residues, cysteine and phenylalanine counted. Only the CDR3 portion is preserved as DNA: 45 bases, with reading frame beginning at the first base. In the germline V gene, CDR1 corresponds to SGHRS and CDR2 to YFSETQ.